Sequencing of this T cell receptor beta chain was carried out in a study of shared clonotypes between healthy human individuals. Study details: Contributing individuals were a couple of females and a few males aged 18 to 49. Study-wide points: Naive subsets typically showed greater estimated richness than memory subsets.

With respect to this clone: What it binds is not known.

Losses at the gene ends were 1 base for V and 3 bases for J; bases not matched to a gene: 8. There are 16 residues in the CDR3. Germline V lookup: CDR1 MNHEY, CDR2 SMNVEV (reference sequence). The table came from immunoSEQ multiplex PCR; TCRdb's copy has only in-frame clones and leaves some out. This repertoire shows about 320,000 clones, around 87% found once; its top ten account for 15% to 20%. Sample: memory CD8+ T cells sorted from blood. As to subset: CD45RO+ cells pooled with CCR7-negative TemRA cells. This TCR was sampled from a man aged 18 to 29 in good health. The gene calls are TRBV27 and TRBJ2-7; the match to TRBD2 covers 8 bases. This CDR3 reads CASSLLVTSANYEQYF. The CDR3 DNA sequence: TGTGCCAGCAGTTTATTAGTGACTAGCGCGAACTACGAGCAGTACTTC.